This T cell receptor (beta chain) was captured in a study of CXCR3-negative and CXCR3-positive naive CD8 T cells. Per germline, CDR1 MNHNY and CDR2 SVGAGI (reference sequence). This CDR3 is built from 12 residues. Researchers prepared the TRB cDNA libraries using 5' RACE with UMI labels. TCRdb reprocessed the 5' RACE reads, with one entry per CDR3 protein and no DNA. Recorded for this sample: 7,500 to 9,500 distinct CDR3 sequences. This receptor was obtained from a human donor in good health. Some clones in this sample may be carry-over from other donors' samples. This chain uses TRBV6-6 with TRBJ1-4. Sequenced sample: naive CXCR3- CD8+ T cells from blood. As for subset: CD45RO-CCR7+CD27+CD95- naive CD8+ T cells lacking CXCR3 (TNR3-). CDR3 residues: CASSYSGEKLFF.